These 17 T cell receptor beta chains were all obtained from the same sample, sequenced in a study of control samples from healthy donors and cancer patients. Sequencing used immunoSEQ multiplex PCR; TCRdb keeps in-frame clones, though not all of them. The sample includes 200,000 to 250,000 clones, around 94% of them seen just once. Material for sequencing was blood. The receptors originated from a man aged 45-65 years in good health.

This clone was recorded only once. The chain uses TRBV28 and TRBJ2-7; a weak D match, TRBD1 (6 bases). The germline V gene has CDR1 MDHEN and CDR2 SYDVKM. With 1 base removed from V and 2 bases from J, the gap between germline ends came to 12 bases. The CDR3 runs to 15 residues. The CDR3: CASSLSRDITYEQYV. CDR3 DNA sequence: TGTGCCAGCAGTTTATCGAGGGACATAACCTACGAGCAGTACGTC.

V gene TRBV5-1 combines with J gene TRBJ1-2, with TRBD1 matching 8 bases. Germline V gives CDR1 SGHRS, CDR2 YFSETQ. The CDR3 loop spans 13 amino acids. The junction had 7 bases not matched to a gene; V was cut back by 2 bases and J by 10 bases. CDR3 region: CASSLGQGPYYTF. The CDR3 nucleotides are TGCGCCAGCAGCTTAGGACAGGGCCCGTACTACACCTTC.

The chain combines TRBV2 with TRBJ2-5, with 12 bases lining up with TRBD2. After removal of 9 bases from V and 5 bases from J, the junction contained 10 bases not matched to a gene. The CDR3 runs 15 residues. Germline lookup yields CDR1 SNHLY and CDR2 FYNNEI. CDR3 sequence: CASEGLAGPLETQYF. The CDR3 DNA sequence: TGTGCCAGTGAAGGACTAGCGGGACCCCTTGAGACCCAGTACTTC.

The chain joins TRBV28 to TRBJ1-4, with D possibly being TRBD1 (5 bases). The CDR3 totals 12 residues. Per germline, CDR1 MDHEN and CDR2 SYDVKM. The V gene lost 11 bases and the J gene lost 5 bases, with 12 bases spanning the gap. This CDR3 reads CAGRRGNEKLFF. The CDR3 nucleotides are TGTGCCGGACGAAGGGGAAATGAAAAACTGTTTTTT.

The chain joins TRBV6-5 to TRBJ1-4; 10 bases map to TRBD1. The CDR3 consists of 13 residues. V dropped 6 bases and J dropped 13; count of bases not matched to a gene: 8. CDR1 is MNHEY, CDR2 SVGAGI, per germline. Here the CDR3 reads CASRKPGQGLLFF. CDR3 sequence (DNA): TGTGCCAGCAGGAAACCGGGACAGGGGTTACTGTTTTTT.

This clone was detected a few times. This chain connects TRBV11-3 to TRBJ2-3, with 8 nucleotides matching TRBD2. The CDR3 consists of 16 residues. The junction had 9 bases not matched to a gene; V was cut back by 4 bases and J by 3 bases. CDR1 is SGHNT and CDR2 is YENEEA in the germline V gene. CDR3 residues: CASSSSWAGGTDTQYF. The DNA for the CDR3 is TGTGCCAGCAGCTCCTCCTGGGCGGGGGGTACAGATACGCAGTATTTT.

V usage is TRBV12-3 or TRBV12-4 and J usage is TRBJ1-5; a possible D gene is TRBD1 (5 bases). V dropped 7 bases and J dropped 7 bases, with 14 bases sitting between them. The CDR3 is 13 residues long. CDR3 protein: CASTLAGVQPQHF. In DNA form, the CDR3 reads TGTGCCAGCACACTAGCGGGGGTGCAGCCCCAGCATTTT.

The genes are TRBV7-2 and TRBJ2-1; no definite D call. This CDR3 region has 14 residues. Germline values: CDR1 SGHTA, CDR2 FQGNSA. The germline V and J ends were trimmed by 5 bases and 8 bases, with 16 bases remaining between them. CDR3 sequence: CASSPTDGNDEQFF. The CDR3 nucleotides read TGTGCCAGCAGCCCCACGGACGGAAACGATGAGCAGTTCTTC.

This chain links TRBV5-1 with TRBJ1-3; unclear D gene. CDR3 length equals 15 residues. V lost 4 bases to trimming and J lost 0 bases, with 11 bases between them. Germline CDR1 and CDR2: SGHRS and YFSETQ. As DNA, the CDR3 is TGCGCCAGCAGCACGGACGGCTCCTCTGGAAACACCATATATTTT. Translated, it gives CASSTDGSSGNTIYF.

The chain employs TRBV7-2 and TRBJ1-2, with a tentative D call TRBD1 (5 bases). V was cut by 5 bases and J by 8 bases, with 18 bases left in between. The germline V gene has CDR1 SGHTA and CDR2 FQGNSA. The CDR3 covers 14 residues. For the CDR3, the DNA is TGTGCCAGCAGCCCAACCGGGACGCTCGGGGGCTACACCTTC. As protein: CASSPTGTLGGYTF.

The gene calls are TRBV28 and TRBJ1-5; possible D gene TRBD1, 6 bases. V was pared by 9 bases and J by 4 bases, with 16 bases between. This CDR3 has 14 residues. Germline V CDR1 and CDR2: MDHEN, SYDVKM. The CDR3 DNA sequence: TGTGCCAGTTCCACAGGGTACGGGAATCAGCCCCAGCATTTT. It encodes CASSTGYGNQPQHF.

The rearrangement joins TRBV5-1 to TRBJ2-1; D not certain. Germline V gene lookup returns CDR1 SGHRS and CDR2 YFSETQ. V was cut by 0 bases and J by 0 bases, with 7 bases left in between. The CDR3 consists of 15 residues. In nucleotides, the CDR3 is TGCGCCAGCAGCTTGGGGGTAGCCTCCTACAATGAGCAGTTCTTC. Translation: CASSLGVASYNEQFF. Supplemented by reference TRBV5-1 and TRBJ2-1, the full variable domain reads KAGVTQTPRYLIKTRGQQVTLSCSPISGHRSVSWYQQTPGQGLQFLFEYFSETQRNKGNFPGRFSGRQFSNSRSEMNVSTLELGDSALYLCASSLGVASYNEQFFGPGTRLTVL.

About this clone: The junction and the germline gene differ at one end; a read error may be behind it. V usage is TRBV7-7 and J usage is TRBJ2-3, with 9 bases fitting TRBD2. Germline lookup yields CDR1 SSHAT and CDR2 FNYEAQ (reference sequence). There are 15 residues in the CDR3. CDR3 protein: CASSLGLAGADTQYF. The CDR3 DNA sequence: TGTGCTAGCAGCTTGGGACTAGCAGGGGCAGATACGCAGTATTTT.

This chain links TRBV25-1 with TRBJ2-5, with D possibly being TRBD2 (7 bases). This CDR3 is 13 amino acids long. V was shortened by 8 bases and J by 5 bases, with 15 bases between the two germline ends. In germline, CDR1 is MGHDK, CDR2 SYGVNS. The CDR3 protein is CASEGRGKETQYF. CDR3 DNA sequence: TGTGCCAGCGAGGGGAGGGGGAAGGAGACCCAGTACTTC.

This rearrangement joins TRBV25-1 to TRBJ2-1; 8 bases match TRBD1. The CDR3 spans 12 residues. The trim removed 5 bases at V and 14 bases at J, leaving 8 bases unmatched. The germline gives CDR1 MGHDK, CDR2 SYGVNS. The DNA for the CDR3 is TGTGCCAGCAGTCTCCGGGGGACAGGAAAGTTCTTC. Protein: CASSLRGTGKFF.

This chain links TRBV19 with TRBJ1-3; no clear D gene. V shed 10 bases and J shed 3 bases, with 13 bases lying between them. This CDR3 has 13 residues. The germline gives CDR1 LNHDA, CDR2 SQIVND (reference sequence). CDR3 DNA sequence: TGTGCCACGCTAGAGGGATATGGAAACACCATATATTTT. The encoded protein is CATLEGYGNTIYF.

The chain has TRBV5-4 and TRBJ2-7, with 10 bases matching TRBD2. Germline CDR1 is SGHNT and CDR2 is YYREEE (reference sequence). The CDR3 is made up of 15 amino acids. The V segment lost 0 bases and the J segment 2 bases; nucleotides outside the gene matches: 2. The CDR3 protein is CASSLGLAGPYEQYV. CDR3 nucleotides: TGTGCCAGCAGCTTGGGACTAGCGGGCCCCTACGAGCAGTACGTC.